This T cell receptor beta chain originates from a study of identical twins. Study-wide findings and caveats: Reduced insertions were recorded for abundant cord blood beta clonotypes, with no such pattern in memory repertoires. Models underestimated how often monozygotic twins shared out-of-frame TCR alpha.

Carrying unique molecular identifiers, the cDNA also gained a universal primer site through template switching. TCRdb passed the 5' RACE reads through MiXCR, listing each CDR3 protein once. The sample carries roughly 1,500,000 distinct CDR3 sequences, roughly 35% recorded once. V lost 0 bases to trimming and J lost 2 bases, with 17 bases between them. CDR1 is SGHDN and CDR2 is FVKESK in the germline V gene. CDR3 length equals 18 residues. The table lists this clonotype with many counts. Its antigen is currently unknown. The chain uses TRBV14 and TRBJ2-1; D may be TRBD2 (6 bases). Input material: cord blood. The receptor comes from a newborn girl in good health. The CDR3 spells CASSQDSTSLLTYNEQFF. The CDR3 region has the DNA TGTGCCAGCAGCCAAGACTCCACTAGCCTGCTAACCTACAATGAGCAGTTCTTC. Based on the CDR3 plus reference TRBV14 and TRBJ2-1, the full variable domain is EAGVTQFPSHSVIEKGQTVTLRCDPISGHDNLYWYRRVMGKEIKFLLHFVKESKQDESGMPNNRFLAERTGGTYSTLKVQPAELEDSGVYFCASSQDSTSLLTYNEQFFGPGTRLTVL.